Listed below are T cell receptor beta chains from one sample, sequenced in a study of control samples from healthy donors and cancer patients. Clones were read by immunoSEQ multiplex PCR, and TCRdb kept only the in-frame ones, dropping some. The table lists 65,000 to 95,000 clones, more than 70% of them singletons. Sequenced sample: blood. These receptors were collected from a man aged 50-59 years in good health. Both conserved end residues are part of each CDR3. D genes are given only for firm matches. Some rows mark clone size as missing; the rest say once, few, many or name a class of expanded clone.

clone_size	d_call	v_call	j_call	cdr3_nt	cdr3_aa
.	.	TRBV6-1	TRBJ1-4	TGTGCCAGCAGTGATAGGGGACTCAAAAAACTGTTTTTT	CASSDRGLKKLFF
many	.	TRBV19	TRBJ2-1	TGTGCCAGTAGTATAGAAAGCAATGAGCAGTTCTTC	CASSIESNEQFF
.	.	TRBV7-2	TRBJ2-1	TGTGCCAGCAGCCCAAATCCCGGGCGCAATGAGCAGTTCTTC	CASSPNPGRNEQFF
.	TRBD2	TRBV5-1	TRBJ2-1	TGCGCCAGCAGCTTGGTACTAGCGGGACCTTACAATGAGCAGTTCTTC	CASSLVLAGPYNEQFF
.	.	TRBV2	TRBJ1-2	TGTGCCAGCAGTCCGCGACTAGGGACTAACTATGGCTACACCTTC	CASSPRLGTNYGYTF
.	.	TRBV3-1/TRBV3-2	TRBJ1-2	TGTGCCAGCAGCCCCAGCGTGGAGCATGGCTACACCTTC	CASSPSVEHGYTF
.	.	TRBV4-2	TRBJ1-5	TGTGCCAGCAGCCAAGATAGTATGGGAAATCAGCCCCAGCATTTT	CASSQDSMGNQPQHF
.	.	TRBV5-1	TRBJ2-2	TGCGCCAGCAGCCGGGACCCCGTGAACACCGGGGAGCTGTTTTTT	CASSRDPVNTGELFF
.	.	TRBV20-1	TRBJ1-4	TGCAGTGCTAGTCCTCCGGGGGCGGTGGGCGTATCTAATGAAAAACTGTTTTTT	CSASPPGAVGVSNEKLFF
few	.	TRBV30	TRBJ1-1	TGTGCCTGGAGTCCCCTCAACACTGAAGCTTTCTTT	CAWSPLNTEAFF
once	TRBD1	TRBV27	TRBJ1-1	TGTGCCAGCAGGGGACAGAGTATGAACACTGAAGCTTTCTTT	CASRGQSMNTEAFF
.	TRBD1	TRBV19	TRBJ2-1	TGTGCCAGTAGTACCTGGACAGGGGATACCCAGTTCTTC	CASSTWTGDTQFF
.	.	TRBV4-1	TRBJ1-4	TGCGCCAGCAGCCAATGGAGGGGTGAAAAACTGTTTTTT	CASSQWRGEKLFF
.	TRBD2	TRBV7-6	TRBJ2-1	TGTGCCAGCAGTCCCCTAGCGGGCTCCTACAATGAGCAGTTCTTC	CASSPLAGSYNEQFF
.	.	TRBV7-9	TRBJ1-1	TGTGCCAGCAGCTCGGAGACAAACGCTTTCTTT	CASSSETNAFF
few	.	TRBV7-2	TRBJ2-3	TGTGCCAGCAGCCTAGGTAACGGGGCCCCAGATACGCAGTATTTT	CASSLGNGAPDTQYF
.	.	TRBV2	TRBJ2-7	TGTGCCAGCAGTGAAGACAGTGGATCCTACGAGCAGTACTTC	CASSEDSGSYEQYF
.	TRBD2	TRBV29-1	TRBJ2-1	TGCAGCGCCCCTAGCGGGTCAACGAGGAATGAGCAGTTCTTC	CSAPSGSTRNEQFF
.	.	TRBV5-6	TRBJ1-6	TGTGCCAGCAGCCAGCCGGCGCGGCAGGGAAATCTCCCCCTCCACTTT	CASSQPARQGNLPLHF
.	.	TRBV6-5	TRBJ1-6	TGTGCCAGTTCCGAAAGCTCCTATAATTCACCCCTCCACTTT	CASSESSYNSPLHF
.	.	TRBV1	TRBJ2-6	TGCACCAGCAGAAACACCTGTTTGTGCCGGGCCAACGTCCTGACTTTC	CTSRNTCLCRANVLTF
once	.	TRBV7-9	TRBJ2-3	TGTGCCAGCAGCTTAGGGGACTTCTTACTCACAGATACGCAGTATTTT	CASSLGDFLLTDTQYF
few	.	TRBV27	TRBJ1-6	TGTGCCAGCAGTTTATCACCCGATATTACTGCGTATAATTCACCCCTCCACTTT	CASSLSPDITAYNSPLHF
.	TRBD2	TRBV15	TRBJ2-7	TGTGCCACCAGCAGAGAGGGGACTAGCGCCTACGAGCAGTACTTC	CATSREGTSAYEQYF
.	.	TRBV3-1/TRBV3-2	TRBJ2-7	TGTGCCAGCAGTCTTTACTCCTACGAGCAGTACTTC	CASSLYSYEQYF
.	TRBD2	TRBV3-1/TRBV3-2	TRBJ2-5	TGTGCCAGCAGCCCGAGGACTAGCGGGGGGTTGAAGACCCAGTACTTC	CASSPRTSGGLKTQYF
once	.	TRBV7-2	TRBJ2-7	TGTGCCAGCAGCTTAGCCGAGGGGCGCTACGAGCAGTACTTC	CASSLAEGRYEQYF
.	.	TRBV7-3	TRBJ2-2	TGTGCCAGCAGCTCTACCGGGGAGCTGTTTTTT	CASSSTGELFF
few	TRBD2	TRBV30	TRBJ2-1	TGTGCCTGGAGTGTAGCCCTAGCGGGAGGGGGCAATGAGCAGTTCTTC	CAWSVALAGGGNEQFF